This T cell receptor beta chain was obtained from a study of blood T cell repertoires in COVID-19. Study details: COVID-19 samples collected from the United States, Italy and Spain covered acute and convalescent phases. T cells, B-cell-depleted T cells, or PBMCs provided the cDNA or gDNA that served as material.

In the study's own analysis: It was from reference gene primer amplification that nucleated cell counts were estimated. Method: immunoSEQ multiplex PCR; TCRdb's copy keeps in-frame clones and lacks some. V, J and clone size were drawn from that table, and D and trimming were deduced from the DNA. The sample gives around 95,000 clones, approximately 80% of which show up once; roughly 31% is in the top ten. CDR3 size: 15 residues. Per the germline V gene, CDR1 is SGHRS and CDR2 is YFSETQ. The V gene end was trimmed by 0 bases and the J gene end by 10 bases; junction bases not matched to a gene: 5. The chain carries TRBV5-1 and TRBJ1-6, with 9 bases matching TRBD1. This TCR was recovered from a man in his 70s with active or convalescent COVID-19. The sample consisted of peripheral blood. The CDR3 protein is CASSLGGQGNSPLHF. The CDR3, as DNA: TGCGCCAGCAGCTTGGGCGGACAGGGGAACTCACCCCTCCACTTT.